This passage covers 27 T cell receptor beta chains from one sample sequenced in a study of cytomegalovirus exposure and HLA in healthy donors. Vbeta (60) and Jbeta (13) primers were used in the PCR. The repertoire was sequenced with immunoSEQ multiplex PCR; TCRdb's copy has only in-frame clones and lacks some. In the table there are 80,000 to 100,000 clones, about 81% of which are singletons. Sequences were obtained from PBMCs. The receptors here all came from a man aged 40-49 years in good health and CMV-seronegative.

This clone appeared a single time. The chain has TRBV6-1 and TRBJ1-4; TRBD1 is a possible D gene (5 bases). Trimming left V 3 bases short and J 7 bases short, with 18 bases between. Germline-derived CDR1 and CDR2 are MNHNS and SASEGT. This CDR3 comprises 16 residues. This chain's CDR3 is CASSESWSGSGEKLFF. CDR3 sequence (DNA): TGTGCCAGCAGTGAGAGTTGGTCAGGGTCTGGTGAAAAACTGTTTTTT.

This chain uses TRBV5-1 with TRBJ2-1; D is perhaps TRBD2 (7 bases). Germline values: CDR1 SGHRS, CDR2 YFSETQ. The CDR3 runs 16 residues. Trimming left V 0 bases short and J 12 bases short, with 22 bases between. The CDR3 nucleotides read TGCGCCAGCAGCTTGGTGGGGGCGGGGGACCTGGCTGGGCAGTTCTTC. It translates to CASSLVGAGDLAGQFF.

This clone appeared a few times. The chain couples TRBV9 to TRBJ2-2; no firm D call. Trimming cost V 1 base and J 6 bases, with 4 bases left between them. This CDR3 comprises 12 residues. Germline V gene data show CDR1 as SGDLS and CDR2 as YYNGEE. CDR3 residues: CASSVRAGELFF. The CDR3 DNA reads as TGTGCCAGCAGCGTACGGGCCGGGGAGCTGTTTTTT.

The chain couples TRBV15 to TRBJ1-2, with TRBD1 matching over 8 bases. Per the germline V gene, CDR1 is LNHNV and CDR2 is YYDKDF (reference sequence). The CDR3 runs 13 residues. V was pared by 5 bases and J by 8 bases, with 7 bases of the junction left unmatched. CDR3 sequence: CATSPDRGVGYTF. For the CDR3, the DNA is TGTGCCACCAGCCCTGACAGGGGAGTAGGCTACACCTTC.

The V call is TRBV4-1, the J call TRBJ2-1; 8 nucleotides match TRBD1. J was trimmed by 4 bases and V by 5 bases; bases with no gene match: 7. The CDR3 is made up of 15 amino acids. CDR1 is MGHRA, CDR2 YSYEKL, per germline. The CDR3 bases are TGCGCCAGCAGCATCCGGGACAGGACATACAATGAGCAGTTCTTC. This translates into CASSIRDRTYNEQFF.

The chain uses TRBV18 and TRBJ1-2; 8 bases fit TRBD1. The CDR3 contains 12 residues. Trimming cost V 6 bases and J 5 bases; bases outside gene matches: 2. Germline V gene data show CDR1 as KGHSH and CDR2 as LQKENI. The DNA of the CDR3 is TGTGCCAGCTCCCAGGGGGCGTATGGCTACACCTTC. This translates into CASSQGAYGYTF. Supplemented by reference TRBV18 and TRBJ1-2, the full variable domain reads NAGVMQNPRHLVRRRGQEARLRCSPMKGHSHVYWYRQLPEEGLKFMVYLQKENIIDESGMPKERFSAEFPKEGPSILRIQQVVRGDSAAYFCASSQGAYGYTFGSGTRLTVV.

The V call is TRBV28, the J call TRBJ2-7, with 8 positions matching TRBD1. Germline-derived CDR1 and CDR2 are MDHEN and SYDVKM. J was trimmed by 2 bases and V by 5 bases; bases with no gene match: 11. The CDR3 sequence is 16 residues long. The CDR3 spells CASSGTQGDITYEQYF. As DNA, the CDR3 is TGTGCCAGCAGTGGGACACAGGGGGATATTACCTACGAGCAGTACTTC.

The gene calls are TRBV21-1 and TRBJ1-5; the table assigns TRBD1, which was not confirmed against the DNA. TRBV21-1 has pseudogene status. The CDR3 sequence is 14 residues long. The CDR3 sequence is CASSKKHSNQPQHF. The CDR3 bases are TGTGCCAGCAGCAAAAAACATAGCAATCAGCCCCAGCATTTT.

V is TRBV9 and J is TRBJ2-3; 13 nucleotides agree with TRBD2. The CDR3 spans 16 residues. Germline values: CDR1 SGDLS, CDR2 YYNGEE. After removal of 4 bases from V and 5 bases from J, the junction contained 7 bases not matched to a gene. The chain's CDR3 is CASSSGLAGTGDTQYF. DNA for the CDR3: TGTGCCAGCAGCTCGGGACTAGCGGGGACAGGAGATACGCAGTATTTT.

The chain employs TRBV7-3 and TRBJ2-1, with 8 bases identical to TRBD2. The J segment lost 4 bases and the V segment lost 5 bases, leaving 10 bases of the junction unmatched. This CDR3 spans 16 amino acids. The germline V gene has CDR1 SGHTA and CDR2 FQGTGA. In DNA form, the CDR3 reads TGTGCCAGCAGCCCTCAAGCGGGGGCCCTTTACAATGAGCAGTTCTTC. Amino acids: CASSPQAGALYNEQFF.

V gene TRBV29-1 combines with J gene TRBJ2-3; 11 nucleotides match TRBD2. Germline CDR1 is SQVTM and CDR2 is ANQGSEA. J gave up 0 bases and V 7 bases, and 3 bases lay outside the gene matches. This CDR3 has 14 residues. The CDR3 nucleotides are TGCAGCGAGATAGCGGGGGGGAGCACAGATACGCAGTATTTT. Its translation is CSEIAGGSTDTQYF.

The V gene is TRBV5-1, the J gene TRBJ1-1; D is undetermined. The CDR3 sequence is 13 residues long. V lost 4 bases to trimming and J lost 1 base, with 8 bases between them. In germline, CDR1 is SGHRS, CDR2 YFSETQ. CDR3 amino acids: CASSPGGNTEAFF. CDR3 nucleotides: TGCGCCAGCAGCCCGGGAGGGAACACTGAAGCTTTCTTT.

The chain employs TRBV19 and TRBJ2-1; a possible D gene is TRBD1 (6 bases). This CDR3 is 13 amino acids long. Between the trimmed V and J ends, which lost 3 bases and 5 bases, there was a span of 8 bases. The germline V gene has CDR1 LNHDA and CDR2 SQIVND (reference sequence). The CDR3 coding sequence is TGTGCCAGTAGTATCACAGGGAACAATGAGCAGTTCTTC. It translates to CASSITGNNEQFF.

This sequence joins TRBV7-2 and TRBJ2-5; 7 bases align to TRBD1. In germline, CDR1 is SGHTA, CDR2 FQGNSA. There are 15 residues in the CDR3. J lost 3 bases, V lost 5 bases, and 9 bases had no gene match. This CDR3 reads CASSRTGTREETQYF. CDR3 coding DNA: TGTGCCAGCAGCAGGACAGGTACCAGGGAAGAGACCCAGTACTTC.

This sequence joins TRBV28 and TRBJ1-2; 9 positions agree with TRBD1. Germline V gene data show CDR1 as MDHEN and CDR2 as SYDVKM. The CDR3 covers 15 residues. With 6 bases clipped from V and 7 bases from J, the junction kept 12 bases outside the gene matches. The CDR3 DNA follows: TGTGCCAGCAGACTTTGGGGACAGGGAATTGGTGGCTACACCTTC. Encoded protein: CASRLWGQGIGGYTF.

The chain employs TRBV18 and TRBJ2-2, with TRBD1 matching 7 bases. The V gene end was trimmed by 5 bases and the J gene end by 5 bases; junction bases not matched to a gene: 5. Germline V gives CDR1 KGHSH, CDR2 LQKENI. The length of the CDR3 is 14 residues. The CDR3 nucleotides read TGTGCCAGCTCATCGACAGGGAATACCGGGGAGCTGTTTTTT. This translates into CASSSTGNTGELFF.

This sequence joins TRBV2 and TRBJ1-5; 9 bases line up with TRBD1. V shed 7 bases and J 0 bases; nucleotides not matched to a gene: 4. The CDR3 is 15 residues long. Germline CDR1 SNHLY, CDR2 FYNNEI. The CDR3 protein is CASTRQGGSNQPQHF. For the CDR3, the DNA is TGTGCCAGCACTAGACAGGGGGGTAGCAATCAGCCCCAGCATTTT.

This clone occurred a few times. The CDR3 region is CSVQTGAQLQFF. For the CDR3, the DNA is TGCAGCGTCCAGACAGGGGCGCAACTGCAGTTCTTC. This chain links TRBV29-1 with TRBJ2-1; TRBD1 agrees at 8 bases. Germline V gene sequence: CDR1 SQVTM, CDR2 ANQGSEA. After removal of 6 bases from V and 12 bases from J, the junction contained 10 bases not matched to a gene. This CDR3 has 12 amino acids.

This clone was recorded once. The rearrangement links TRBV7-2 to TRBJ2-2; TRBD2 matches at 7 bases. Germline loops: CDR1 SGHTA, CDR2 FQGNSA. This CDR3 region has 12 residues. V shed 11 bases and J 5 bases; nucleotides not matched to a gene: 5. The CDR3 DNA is TGTGCCGGGGGACTACTAACCGGGGAGCTGTTTTTT. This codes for CAGGLLTGELFF. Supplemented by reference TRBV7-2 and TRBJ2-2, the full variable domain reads GAGVSQSPSNKVTEKGKDVELRCDPISGHTALYWYRQSLGQGLEFLIYFQGNSAPDKSGLPSDRFSAERTGGSVSTLTIQRTQQEDSAVYLCAGGLLTGELFFGEGSRLTVL.

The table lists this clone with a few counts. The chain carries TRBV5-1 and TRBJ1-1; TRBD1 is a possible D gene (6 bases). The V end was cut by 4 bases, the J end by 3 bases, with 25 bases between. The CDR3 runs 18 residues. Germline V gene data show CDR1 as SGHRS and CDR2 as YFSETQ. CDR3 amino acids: CASSQRFGVRGGDTEAFF. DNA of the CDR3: TGCGCCAGCAGCCAACGGTTCGGCGTAAGGGGGGGGGACACTGAAGCTTTCTTT. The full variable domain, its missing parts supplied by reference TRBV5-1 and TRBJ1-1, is KAGVTQTPRYLIKTRGQQVTLSCSPISGHRSVSWYQQTPGQGLQFLFEYFSETQRNKGNFPGRFSGRQFSNSRSEMNVSTLELGDSALYLCASSQRFGVRGGDTEAFFGQGTRLTVV.

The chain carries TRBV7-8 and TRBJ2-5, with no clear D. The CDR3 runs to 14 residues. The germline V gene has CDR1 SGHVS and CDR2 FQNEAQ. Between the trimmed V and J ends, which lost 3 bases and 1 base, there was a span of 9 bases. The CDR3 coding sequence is TGTGCCAGCAGCTTTACTATTCCCCAAGAGACCCAGTACTTC. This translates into CASSFTIPQETQYF.

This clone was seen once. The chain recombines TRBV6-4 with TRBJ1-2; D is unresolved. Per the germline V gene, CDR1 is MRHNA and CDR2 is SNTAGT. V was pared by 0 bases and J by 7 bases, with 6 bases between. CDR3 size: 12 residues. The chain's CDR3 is CASSDSYFGYTF. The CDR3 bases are TGTGCCAGCAGTGACTCGTATTTTGGCTACACCTTC.

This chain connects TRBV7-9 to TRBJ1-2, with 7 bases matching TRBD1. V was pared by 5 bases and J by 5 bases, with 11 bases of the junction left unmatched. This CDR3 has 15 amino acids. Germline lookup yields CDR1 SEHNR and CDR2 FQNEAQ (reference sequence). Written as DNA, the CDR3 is TGTGCCAGCAGCCGCCGAGACAGGGAATTTTATGGCTACACCTTC. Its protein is CASSRRDREFYGYTF.

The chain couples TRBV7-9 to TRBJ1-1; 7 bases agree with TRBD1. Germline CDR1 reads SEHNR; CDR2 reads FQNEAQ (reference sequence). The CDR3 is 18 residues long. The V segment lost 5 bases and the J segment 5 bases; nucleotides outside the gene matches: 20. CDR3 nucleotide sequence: TGTGCCAGCAGCGGATTGAGTTCGGACAGGCCCGGGGGAACTGAAGCTTTCTTT. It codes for CASSGLSSDRPGGTEAFF.

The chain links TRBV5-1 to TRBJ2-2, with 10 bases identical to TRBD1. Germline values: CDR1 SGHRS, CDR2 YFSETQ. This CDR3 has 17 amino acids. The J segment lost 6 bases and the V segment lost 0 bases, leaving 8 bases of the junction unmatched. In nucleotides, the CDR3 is TGCGCCAGCAGCTTGGTCGGGACAGGGGATCTGTCCGGGGAGCTGTTTTTT. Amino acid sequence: CASSLVGTGDLSGELFF.

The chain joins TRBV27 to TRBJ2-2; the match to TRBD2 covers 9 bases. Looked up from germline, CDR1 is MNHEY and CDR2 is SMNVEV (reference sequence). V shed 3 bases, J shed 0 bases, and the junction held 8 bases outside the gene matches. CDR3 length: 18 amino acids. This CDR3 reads CASSFGLAGVANTGELFF. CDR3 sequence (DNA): TGTGCCAGCAGTTTCGGGTTAGCGGGGGTCGCGAACACCGGGGAGCTGTTTTTT.

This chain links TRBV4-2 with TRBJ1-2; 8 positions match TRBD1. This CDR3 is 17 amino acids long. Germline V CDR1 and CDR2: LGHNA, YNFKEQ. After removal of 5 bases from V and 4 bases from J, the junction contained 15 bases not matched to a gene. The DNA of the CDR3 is TGTGCCAGCAGCTCATCCAACCGCAGGGGGCAAGGCTATGGCTACACCTTC. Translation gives CASSSSNRRGQGYGYTF.